This is a list of T cell receptor beta chains from one sample in a study of cytomegalovirus exposure and HLA in healthy donors. Sequencing was performed with immunoSEQ multiplex PCR; in TCRdb, only in-frame clones are kept and a portion is missing. The sample gives some 140,000 clones, approximately 82% of which show up once; 25% to 30% is in the top ten. The sample taken for sequencing was PBMCs. Every receptor here comes from a young man in good health and CMV-seropositive. Both conserved end residues are part of each CDR3. The D gene is left open where the match is weak. Size values are once, few and many counts, or a class for expanded clones, and some rows have none.

TRBD1 TRBJ1-1 TRBV6-1 - CASRRQGAAFF TGTGCCAGCAGACGACAGGGGGCGGCTTTCTTT
- TRBJ2-7 TRBV28 - CASKAGLYEQYF TGTGCCAGCAAAGCGGGCCTCTACGAGCAGTACTTC
- TRBJ2-3 TRBV2 - CASANRRFTDTQYF TGTGCCAGCGCAAACAGGCGATTCACAGATACGCAGTATTTT
TRBD2 TRBJ2-5 TRBV18 once CASSPQSAGDGKTQYF TGTGCCAGCTCACCCCAGTCCGCGGGGGACGGAAAGACCCAGTACTTC
TRBD1 TRBJ2-2 TRBV2 - CASSGPLGQGAFLYTGELFF TGTGCCAGCAGTGGACCCCTCGGACAGGGGGCTTTTTTATACACCGGGGAGCTGTTTTTT
- TRBJ2-7 TRBV10-3 - CAISDRQYYEQYF TGTGCCATCAGTGACCGACAGTACTACGAGCAGTACTTC
TRBD1 TRBJ1-5 TRBV27 - CASSYGTGDAPQHF TGTGCCAGCAGTTACGGGACAGGGGATGCGCCCCAGCATTTT
- TRBJ2-7 TRBV6-1 - CASSATSSYEQYF TGTGCCAGCAGTGCAACTAGTTCCTACGAGCAGTACTTC
- TRBJ2-5 TRBV7-2 - CASSLAPPGAQETQYF TGTGCCAGCAGCCTCGCCCCCCCAGGGGCCCAAGAGACCCAGTACTTC
TRBD1 TRBJ1-2 TRBV19 - CASSRTGDNYGYTF TGTGCCAGTAGCCGGACAGGGGATAACTATGGCTACACCTTC
TRBD1 TRBJ1-1 TRBV5-4 - CASSWGQGTPTEAFF TGTGCCAGCAGCTGGGGACAGGGAACCCCCACTGAAGCTTTCTTT
- TRBJ1-2 TRBV28 - CASSSLTITSYTF TGTGCCAGCAGTTCGTTGACAATCACGAGCTACACCTTC
TRBD1 TRBJ2-7 TRBV30 - CAWSTGTGRGEQYF TGTGCCTGGAGCACCGGGACAGGGAGAGGCGAGCAGTACTTC
- TRBJ2-2 TRBV6-6 - CASRPPELTGELFF TGTGCCAGCAGGCCCCCCGAGCTCACCGGGGAGCTGTTTTTT
- TRBJ1-4 TRBV7-9 - CASSPRWTNEKLFF TGTGCCAGCAGCCCCCGGTGGACTAATGAAAAACTGTTTTTT